This paragraph covers one T cell receptor (beta chain) sequence. This clonotype was counted between two and nine times. The antigen it binds to is not known. Per-base qualities were not stored, and no clone one base away is much larger. The treatment or condition label on this specimen signifies: in vitro stimulation with specific CMV peptide epitopes to enrich CMV-specific T cells. Reads for this sample came from an Illumina HiSeq 1500. TCRdb reran the public reads through fastp at Q25 and MiXCR, keeping productive beta chains. Each CDR3 protein gets just one entry, which takes the most common genes and DNA from the rows behind it. This sample lists 300,000 or so distinct CDR3 sequences; around 25% were detected once. 13% of the sample lies in the top ten. The CDR3 covers 15 residues, taking in both the cysteine and the phenylalanine. The kept DNA is CDR3 alone, 45 bases in frame from the first base. Looking up the germline V gene yields CDR1 ENHRY and CDR2 SYGVKD. V sheds 0 bases and J sheds 0 bases, leaving 7 bases between their ends.

The sample comes from a study of T cell repertoires in cytomegalovirus infection (dated by TCRdb to 2018 to 2020). About the full investigation: Recently identified HLA-C-restricted CMV epitopes, whose presentation resists viral immunomodulation, were targeted by peptide stimulations together with well-studied HLA-B-restricted epitopes. Donor HLA type was relevant to the analysis, because carriage of CMV infection together with the matching HLA type was indicated by public TCR beta signatures. Beyond this particular receptor, the publication reports: The ex vivo response was dominated by HLA-C-restricted CMV-specific TCR beta clonotypes, which also provided the single most frequent clonotype in two of eight donors. In both this cohort and an independent cohort of under 450 donors, the cumulative frequency of public TCR beta family members distinguished carriers of CMV infection plus the relevant HLA type.

Sequencing was performed on cultured PBMCs, taken from culture after CMV antigen stimulation. The TCR originated in a human donor in good health (CMV status not recorded). Some clones in this sample may be carry-over from other donors' samples. Recombination linked TRBV10-3 to TRBJ2-3; the D gene is unclear. The CDR3 loop reads CAISESVSSTDTQYF. The base sequence is TGTGCCATCAGTGAGTCGGTCAGTAGCACAGATACGCAGTATTTT.